This T cell receptor (beta chain) is from a study of regulatory T cells in long-lasting Graves disease. The CDR3 is made up of 15 amino acids. Germline assignment: CDR1 LGHDT and CDR2 YNNKEL (reference sequence). The V gene end was trimmed by 1 base and the J gene end by 10 bases; junction bases not matched to a gene: 8. Time point here: newly diagnosed GD, antithyroid drugs for less than 3 months. PBMC-derived RNA was used for the TCR library. Building of the TCR beta libraries involved iRepertoire HTBI primers and Arm-PCR of CDR3 regions. TCRdb recomputed calls from the multiplex PCR reads with MiXCR, one row per CDR3 protein. The sample shows 550,000 to 600,000 distinct CDR3 sequences, about 16% of them seen only once. The sample also formed part of further work on T cells in Graves' hyperthyroidism and ophthalmopathy.

This TCR derives from a man aged 18 to 29 with Graves disease. Sequencing used peripheral blood mononuclear cells (PBMCs), obtained at new diagnosis, from a patient treated with antithyroid drugs. The chain has TRBV3-1 and TRBJ2-1; 9 bases match TRBD2. Written as DNA, the CDR3 is TGTGCCAGCAGCCAAGGGACTAGCGTTAAGTCCGAGCAGTTCTTC. Translated, it gives CASSQGTSVKSEQFF.